Listed below are T cell receptor beta chains from one sample, sequenced in a study of T cells after yellow fever vaccination. Via MiXCR, TCRdb re-called the 5' RACE reads, giving one row per CDR3 protein. The sample comprises about 260,000 distinct CDR3 sequences, about 3.5% of which are singletons, and around a fifth rests with the top ten. This specimen consisted of PBMCs, obtained 15 days after the yellow fever booster vaccination. These TCRs come from a man in his late teens or twenties who received the YFV17D yellow fever vaccine. CDR3s include the opening cysteine and the closing phenylalanine or tryptophan. D genes are given only for firm matches. Clone size is given as once, few or many counts, or a class when the clone is expanded.

j_call,d_call,v_call,clone_size,cdr3_nt,cdr3_aa
TRBJ2-3,NA,TRBV3-1,many,TGTGCCAGCAGCGGCAGGGGCACAGATACGCAGTATTTT,CASSGRGTDTQYF
TRBJ1-5,NA,TRBV7-2,many,TGTGCCAGCAGCCCAGGAGGGACTAACAATCAGCCCCAGCATTTT,CASSPGGTNNQPQHF
TRBJ2-2,NA,TRBV6-2/TRBV6-3,many,TGTGCCAGCAGTTTTGGACCTACTGGAAACACCGGGGAGCTGTTTTTT,CASSFGPTGNTGELFF
TRBJ1-4,NA,TRBV7-9,many,TGTGCCAGCAGCTTTAGACAGGCTAATGAAAAACTGTTTTTT,CASSFRQANEKLFF
TRBJ2-5,TRBD1,TRBV11-3,once,TGTGCCAGCAGCCTCGGACAGGGACACCAAGAGACCCAGTACTTC,CASSLGQGHQETQYF
TRBJ2-3,TRBD2,TRBV14,many,TGTGCCAGCAGCCAAGATCCCCTAGCGGTATACACAGATACGCAGTATTTT,CASSQDPLAVYTDTQYF
TRBJ1-5,NA,TRBV7-2,many,TGTGCCAGCAGCCCAAACAGGGATCAGCCCCAGCATTTT,CASSPNRDQPQHF
TRBJ1-2,NA,TRBV12-3/TRBV12-4,many,TGTGCCAGCAGTTTTGTGCCGGGGAAGGGCTACACCTTC,CASSFVPGKGYTF
TRBJ2-4,NA,TRBV29-1,many,TGCAGCGTTGATGAGCAAAACATTCAGTACTTC,CSVDEQNIQYF
TRBJ1-2,TRBD1,TRBV7-9,many,TGTGCCAGCAGCCCCCGGGACAGGGCAGCTAACTATGGCTACACCTTC,CASSPRDRAANYGYTF
TRBJ1-1,NA,TRBV7-8,many,TGTGCCAGCAGCTTAGCGAGGGAAGCTTTCTTT,CASSLAREAFF
TRBJ2-6,NA,TRBV7-3,many,TGTGCCAGCAGCACCCTACAGGACTCTGGGGCCAACGTCCTGACTTTC,CASSTLQDSGANVLTF
TRBJ1-1,NA,TRBV6-5,many,TGTGCCAGCAGCCGTGACAGGCTCCTCGACACTGAAGCTTTCTTT,CASSRDRLLDTEAFF
TRBJ2-4,TRBD1,TRBV4-3,many,TGCGCCAGCAGCCAAGAACCCCAGGGGGCTTTGAACATTCAGTACTTC,CASSQEPQGALNIQYF
TRBJ1-5,NA,TRBV20-1,many,TGCAGTGCTAGAGATCTCGGGGGCCTCAATCAGCCCCAGCATTTT,CSARDLGGLNQPQHF
TRBJ1-2,NA,TRBV5-6,many,TGTGCCAGGCCGGGGGGCGACGTTAACGGCTACACCTTC,CARPGGDVNGYTF